This is a list of T cell receptor beta chains from one sample in a study of OX40 agonist ivuxolimab in advanced cancers. Profiling relied on immunoSEQ multiplex PCR, and the TCRdb table lists in-frame clones only, not all of them. The data show fewer than 11,000 clones, with 70% to 80% seen just once and around a fifth held by the top ten. Sequencing was performed on CD4+ or CD8+ T cells sorted from blood, taken in a trial of the OX40 agonist ivuxolimab. Every receptor here comes from an adult with an advanced solid tumor such as melanoma, head and neck, liver or kidney cancer. Both conserved end residues are part of each CDR3. Fields, in order: D gene, J gene, clone size, V gene, CDR3 DNA, CDR3 protein. The D gene is left open where the match is weak. Clone sizes are given selectively: once, few, many, or a class where the clone is expanded.

>.|TRBJ2-3|few|TRBV9
TGTGCCAGCACCATCCTGGCGGGCGCCCCAGATACGCAGTATTTT
CASTILAGAPDTQYF
>TRBD2|TRBJ2-2|.|TRBV9
TGTGCCAGCAGCGTAGCAATTAGCGGGGACACCGGGGAGCTGTTTTTT
CASSVAISGDTGELFF
>TRBD2|TRBJ2-7|few|TRBV28
TGTGCCAGCAGCCGAGTGACTAGCGGGTTCTACGAGCAGTACTTC
CASSRVTSGFYEQYF
>.|TRBJ1-1|.|TRBV19
TGTGCCAGTAAACAGGGGAACACTGAAGCTTTCTTT
CASKQGNTEAFF
>TRBD1|TRBJ2-7|.|TRBV28
TGTGCCCACTCAGACAGGGACCTTTACGAGCAGTACTTC
CAHSDRDLYEQYF
>.|TRBJ2-7|.|TRBV11-1
TGTGCCAGCAGCTTAGGGAAGGACGAGCAGTACTTC
CASSLGKDEQYF
>.|TRBJ1-5|once|TRBV10-3
TGTGCCACGAAAGAACGGGGGGGCAATCAGCCCCAGCATTTT
CATKERGGNQPQHF
>TRBD2|TRBJ2-1|.|TRBV11-2
TGTGCCAGCAGCGCATCACTAGCGGGGGGGCATAGTGAGCAGTTCTTC
CASSASLAGGHSEQFF
>.|TRBJ1-6|hyperexpanded|TRBV27
TGTGCCAGCAGTTTAATCTATAATTCACCCCTCCACTTT
CASSLIYNSPLHF
>TRBD1|TRBJ1-1|.|TRBV7-9
TGTGCCAGCAGCTTAAACTTGGCTGACAGGGGTTCTTTCTTT
CASSLNLADRGSFF
>.|TRBJ2-2|once|TRBV4-1
TGCGCCAGCAGCCCCCTTGGGGGGAACGGGGAGCTGTTTTTT
CASSPLGGNGELFF
>.|TRBJ1-4|.|TRBV7-9
TGTGCCAGCAGCTCAGCGACAGCTTTTAATGAAAAACTGTTTTTT
CASSSATAFNEKLFF
>.|TRBJ1-2|.|TRBV5-6
TGTGCCAGCAGCTTGGAACCCGGAAGGGCTAGTGGCTACACCTTC
CASSLEPGRASGYTF
>.|TRBJ2-5|.|TRBV6-5
TGTGCCAGCAGTTACGGGGGGTCCCAAGAGACCCAGTACTTC
CASSYGGSQETQYF
>TRBD1|TRBJ2-5|.|TRBV5-6
TGTGCCAGCAGCTTCGGGGACAGGGGGAAAGAGACCCAGTACTTC
CASSFGDRGKETQYF
>.|TRBJ1-2|.|TRBV2
TGTGCCAGCAGTGAAGCGGCAGGGGCCTATGGCTACACCTTC
CASSEAAGAYGYTF
>.|TRBJ2-7|.|TRBV4-1
TGCGCCAGCAGCCAAACAGGGAACGAGCAGTACTTC
CASSQTGNEQYF
>.|TRBJ1-4|.|TRBV19
TGTGCCAGTAGTACGGGAATTAATGAAAAACTGTTTTTT
CASSTGINEKLFF
>TRBD1|TRBJ2-6|.|TRBV19
TGTGCCAGTAGTATCTCCGGGACAGGGGGCTTAGGGGCCAACGTCCTGACTTTC
CASSISGTGGLGANVLTF
>.|TRBJ2-2|.|TRBV27
TGTGCCAGCAGTTTATGGGCGAACACCGGGGAGCTGTTTTTT
CASSLWANTGELFF
>.|TRBJ1-4|few|TRBV5-8
TGTGCCAGCAGCTTGAAGGGGGTAACTAATGAAAAACTGTTTTTT
CASSLKGVTNEKLFF
>TRBD2|TRBJ2-4|.|TRBV2
TGTGCCAGCAGTGTCGGGGGGTTGGGATCGCCTAACATTCAGTACTTC
CASSVGGLGSPNIQYF
>.|TRBJ2-3|.|TRBV6-4
TGTGCCAGCAGTGACGGGCAGACTAGCACAGATACGCAGTATTTT
CASSDGQTSTDTQYF
>.|TRBJ2-1|.|TRBV27
TGTGCCAGCAGGGGCCCCAAGGTGTCCTCCTACAATGAGCAGTTCTTC
CASRGPKVSSYNEQFF
>.|TRBJ2-3|.|TRBV7-9
TGTGCCAGCAGCTTAGACCCGGACCGACCCACAGATACGCAGTATTTT
CASSLDPDRPTDTQYF
>.|TRBJ1-4|.|TRBV11-3
TGTGCCAGCAGCTTAGAAGGGGGTGCTAATGAAAAACTGTTTTTT
CASSLEGGANEKLFF
>.|TRBJ1-2|.|TRBV19
TGTGCCAGTAGTATCGGAGGGGTCCGTGGCTACACCTTC
CASSIGGVRGYTF
>.|TRBJ1-2|medium-sized|TRBV29-1
TGCAGCGTCCCCGGACGGACAGAATATGGCTACACCTTC
CSVPGRTEYGYTF
>TRBD2|TRBJ2-3|.|TRBV7-2
TGTGCCAGCAGCCTCTTAGCGGGGGGGGGCACAGATACGCAGTATTTT
CASSLLAGGGTDTQYF
>TRBD1|TRBJ2-5|.|TRBV7-9
TGTGCCAGCAGCTCAATTCGGGACAGGGAAGTGGAGACCCAGTACTTC
CASSSIRDREVETQYF
>.|TRBJ2-6|.|TRBV19
TGTGCCAGTAGCCTAAGTTTTCGGGACGGGATCCTCTCTGGGGCCAACGTCCTGACTTTC
CASSLSFRDGILSGANVLTF
>TRBD1|TRBJ1-5|.|TRBV27
TGTGCCAGCAGTTTGACAGGGATGAGCAATCAGCCCCAGCATTTT
CASSLTGMSNQPQHF
>TRBD1|TRBJ2-7|few|TRBV11-2
TGTGCCAGCAGCTTAGGGCCCGCAAGACAGGGGAGCTCCTACGAGCAGTACTTC
CASSLGPARQGSSYEQYF
>.|TRBJ2-3|.|TRBV7-9
TGTGCCAGCAGCTCCCCGACTACATCTATTAAAGATACGCAGTATTTT
CASSSPTTSIKDTQYF
>.|TRBJ1-1|.|TRBV19
TGTGCCAGTAGTTCCCCGGGACACAGCGAAGCTTTCTTT
CASSSPGHSEAFF
>TRBD2|TRBJ2-7|.|TRBV5-5
TGTGCCAGCAGCTTCGCGACGACTAGCGGTTCCTACGAGCAGTACTTC
CASSFATTSGSYEQYF
>.|TRBJ1-2|.|TRBV10-3
TGTGCCATCAGCCAAACCGTGGGGGATGGCTACACCTTC
CAISQTVGDGYTF
>TRBD1|TRBJ1-5|.|TRBV30
TGTGCCTGGAGTAACAGGGGGGGGGTCAATCAGCCCCAGCATTTT
CAWSNRGGVNQPQHF
>TRBD2|TRBJ2-3|.|TRBV11-2
TGTGCCAGCAGCTTACTAGCGGGGGCGGGCACAGATACGCAGTATTTT
CASSLLAGAGTDTQYF
>.|TRBJ1-3|.|TRBV30
TGTGCCTACGACTCCCACTCTGGAAACACCATATATTTT
CAYDSHSGNTIYF
>.|TRBJ2-7|.|TRBV11-2
TGTGCCAGCAGCTTAGACGTCGGTGCGTACGAGCAGTACTTC
CASSLDVGAYEQYF
>.|TRBJ2-7|.|TRBV4-1
TGCGCCAGCAGCCTCACCTCCGGGGCCTACGAGCAGTACTTC
CASSLTSGAYEQYF
>TRBD1|TRBJ2-1|.|TRBV10-3
TGTGCCATCAGTCTGGGACAGGGGAGAGTCAATGAGCAGTTCTTC
CAISLGQGRVNEQFF
>TRBD1|TRBJ2-7|.|TRBV19
TGTGCCGGCTCGGGGGACAGGGTCCCTACCTACGAGCAGTACTTC
CAGSGDRVPTYEQYF
>.|TRBJ1-1|few|TRBV12-5
TGTGCTAGTGGTTTGGGAGGACGGAACACTGAAGCTTTCTTT
CASGLGGRNTEAFF
>.|TRBJ1-1|.|TRBV5-6
TGTGCCAGCAGCTTTCGGTCGGGTGTGAACACTGAAGCTTTCTTT
CASSFRSGVNTEAFF
>TRBD1|TRBJ2-5|.|TRBV6-5
TGTGCCAGCAGTTACTTGGCAGGGGGCGCAGAGACCCAGTACTTC
CASSYLAGGAETQYF
>.|TRBJ2-7|.|TRBV11-2
TGTGCCAGCAGATTGACGTTTCCCTCCTACGAGCAGTACTTC
CASRLTFPSYEQYF
>.|TRBJ2-3|.|TRBV19
TGTGCCAGTACCCCTGGGCGGGGGCTAGGCACAGATACGCAGTATTTT
CASTPGRGLGTDTQYF
>.|TRBJ2-3|few|TRBV7-2
TGTGCCAGCAGCTTAGTGGGAACAGATACGCAGTATTTT
CASSLVGTDTQYF
>TRBD1|TRBJ1-2|.|TRBV5-8
TGTGCCAGCAGCTTGAGGACAGGCCAGTATGGCTACACCTTC
CASSLRTGQYGYTF
>TRBD2|TRBJ2-7|.|TRBV28
TGTGCCAGCAGTTTAACTAGCGGGGACCGGCAGTACTTC
CASSLTSGDRQYF
>TRBD1|TRBJ1-6|.|TRBV10-2
TGCGCCAGCAGTGAGCGGACAGGAGATAATTCACCCCTCCACTTT
CASSERTGDNSPLHF
>.|TRBJ2-2|.|TRBV7-3
TGTGCCAGCAGCCAAGACGGTACGAACACCGGGGAGCTGTTTTTT
CASSQDGTNTGELFF
>TRBD2|TRBJ2-3|.|TRBV30
TGTGCCTGGACCCCGGGACTAGCGGGTTTGACAGATACGCAGTATTTT
CAWTPGLAGLTDTQYF
>TRBD2|TRBJ2-1|.|TRBV6-5
TGTGCCAGCAGTTACCGGGGGGTGCAGTTCTTC
CASSYRGVQFF
>.|TRBJ1-5|.|TRBV4-3
TGCGCCAGCAGCCAAGACAGCTACTTTTCTGATAGCAATCAGCCCCAGCATTTT
CASSQDSYFSDSNQPQHF
>.|TRBJ1-2|.|TRBV4-3
TGCGCCAGCAGCCAAGCCCGGGACCCCTCTCGGAATGGCTACACCTTC
CASSQARDPSRNGYTF
>.|TRBJ2-5|.|TRBV25-1
TGTGCCAGCAGTGAAGTCGGCAGGGGAGGCGAGACCCAGTACTTC
CASSEVGRGGETQYF
>.|TRBJ2-2|.|TRBV6-6
TGTGCCAGCAGTTACTCTGACGGAAGAAACACCGGGGAGCTGTTTTTT
CASSYSDGRNTGELFF